The source of this T cell receptor beta chain is a study of blood T cell repertoires in COVID-19. In the study overall: COVID-19 samples, acute and convalescent, were from the United States, Italy and Spain. In each case, the material was cDNA or gDNA derived from T cells, B-cell-depleted T cells, or PBMCs.

Germline V CDR1 and CDR2: SEHNR, FQNEAQ (reference sequence). Losses at the gene ends were 10 bases for V and 5 bases for J; bases not matched to a gene: 7. The length of the CDR3 is 13 residues. Authors' methods: By means of reference gene primer amplification, nucleated cell counts were estimated. Clones were sequenced by immunoSEQ multiplex PCR, and TCRdb holds only the in-frame ones, with some missing. The V and J calls and clone size are taken from that table; D and trimming were inferred from the DNA. The sample lists around 140,000 clones, around 89% occurring once. The sample taken for sequencing was peripheral blood. The origin of this receptor is a man aged 55 to 70 with COVID-19, enrolled during active disease. The chain employs TRBV7-9 and TRBJ1-1; 10 bases are shared with TRBD1. The CDR3 DNA reads TGTGCCACTAGGACAGGGGGAGTAACTGAAGCTTTCTTT. It yields the protein CATRTGGVTEAFF. The complete variable domain, with remaining parts taken from reference TRBV7-9 and TRBJ1-1, reads DTGVSQNPRHKITKRGQNVTFRCDPISEHNRLYWYRQTLGQGPEFLTYFQNEAQLEKSRLLSDRFSAERPKGSFSTLEIQRTEQGDSAMYLCATRTGGVTEAFFGQGTRLTVV.